This TCR beta chain derives from a study of identical twins. Looked up from germline, CDR1 is LGHNA and CDR2 is YSLEER. V lost 0 bases and J lost 3, with 12 bases in between. The CDR3 length is 15 residues. TCRdb re-derived calls from the 5' RACE reads in MiXCR, one entry per CDR3 protein. The sample yields 200,000 to 300,000 distinct CDR3 sequences, roughly a tenth seen once. Ten or more counts support this clonotype. Everyone who gave samples was a healthy Caucasian. The receptor was isolated from a man aged 50 to 59 in good health. V is TRBV4-3 and J is TRBJ2-7; D not certain. The sample taken for sequencing was memory T cells sorted from blood. In nucleotides, the CDR3 is TGCGCCAGCAGCCAAGATACACTTCCAATCTACGAGCAGTACTTC. Residues: CASSQDTLPIYEQYF.